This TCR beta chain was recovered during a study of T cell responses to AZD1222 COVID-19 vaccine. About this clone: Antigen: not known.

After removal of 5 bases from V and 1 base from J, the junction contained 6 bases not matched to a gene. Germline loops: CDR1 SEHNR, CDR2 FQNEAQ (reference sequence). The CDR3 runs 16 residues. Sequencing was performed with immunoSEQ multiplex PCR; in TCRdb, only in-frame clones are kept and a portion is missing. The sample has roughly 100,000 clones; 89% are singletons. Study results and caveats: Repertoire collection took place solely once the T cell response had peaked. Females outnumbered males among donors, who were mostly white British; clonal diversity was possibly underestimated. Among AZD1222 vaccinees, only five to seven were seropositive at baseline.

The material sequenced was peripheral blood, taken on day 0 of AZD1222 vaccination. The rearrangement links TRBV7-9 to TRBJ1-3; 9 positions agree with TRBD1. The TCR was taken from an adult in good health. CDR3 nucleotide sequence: TGTGCCAGCAGCCCCTGGGACAGGGAGTCTGGAAACACCATATATTTT. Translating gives CASSPWDRESGNTIYF.